The text below deals with one TCR beta chain. The data were taken from a study of cytomegalovirus exposure and HLA in healthy donors. The CDR3 has 13 amino acids. Trimming pared 2 bases from V and 5 bases from J, leaving 10 bases between. Germline V gene data show CDR1 as MDHEN and CDR2 as SYDVKM. PCR primers comprised 60 Vbeta and 13 Jbeta primers. Method: immunoSEQ multiplex PCR; TCRdb's copy keeps in-frame clones and lacks some. This table holds around 100,000 clones, roughly four fifths found once. The sample comprised PBMCs. The chain couples TRBV28 to TRBJ2-7; no reliable D call. This clonotype originated in a man between 25 and 39 years old in good health and CMV-seropositive. CDR3 amino acids: CASSLNLGHEQYF. DNA of the CDR3: TGTGCCAGCAGTTTAAATTTGGGCCACGAGCAGTACTTC.